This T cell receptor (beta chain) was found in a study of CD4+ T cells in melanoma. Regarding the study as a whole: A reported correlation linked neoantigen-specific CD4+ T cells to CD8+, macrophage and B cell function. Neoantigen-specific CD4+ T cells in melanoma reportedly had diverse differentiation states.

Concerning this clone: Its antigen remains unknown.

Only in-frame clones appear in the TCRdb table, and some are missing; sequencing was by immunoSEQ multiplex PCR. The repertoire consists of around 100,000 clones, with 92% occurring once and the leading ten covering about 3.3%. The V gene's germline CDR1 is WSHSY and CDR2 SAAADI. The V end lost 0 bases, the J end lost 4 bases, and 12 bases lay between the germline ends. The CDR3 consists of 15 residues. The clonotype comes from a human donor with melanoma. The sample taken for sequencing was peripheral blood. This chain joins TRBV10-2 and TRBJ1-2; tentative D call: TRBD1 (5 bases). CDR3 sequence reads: CASSESVGVGYGYTF. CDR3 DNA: TGCGCCAGCAGTGAGTCGGTAGGGGTCGGCTATGGCTACACCTTC.